This note documents a single TCR beta chain sequence. Its target is not known. The sample belongs to a study of blood T cells in healthy people across ages. Regarding the study as a whole: Age advanced and TCR beta diversity per million T cells fell, roughly linearly.

Then a second PCR, running roughly 7 to 11 cycles, was carried out with a sample-barcoded 5' primer and a J-beta primer mix. TCRdb re-called the 5' RACE reads through MiXCR, storing one row per CDR3 protein. This table has some 1,500,000 distinct CDR3 sequences, 40% to 45% appearing once. This CDR3 spans 15 amino acids. Germline lookup yields CDR1 SNHLY and CDR2 FYNNEI. The V and J ends lost 3 bases and 4 bases respectively, with 15 bases between them. The sequence came from a woman younger than 35 in good health. What was sequenced was blood. The rearrangement joins TRBV2 to TRBJ1-2; tentatively, D is TRBD1 (5 bases). CDR3 sequence (DNA): TGTGCCAGCAGTGACGGGGGGTACCCCCTCTATGGCTACACCTTC. Its protein product is CASSDGGYPLYGYTF.